A single sample is the source of the 28 T cell receptor beta chains below, sequenced in a study of T cell repertoires in cytomegalovirus infection. TCRdb re-analysed the reads in MiXCR, keeping a single row per CDR3 protein. The profile shows approximately 500,000 distinct CDR3 sequences, around 27% of them singletons. The specimen sequenced was PBMCs. The receptors here all came from a human donor in good health (CMV status not recorded). Some clones in this sample may be carry-over from other donors' samples.

The chain is built from TRBV29-1 and TRBJ1-2, with 9 bases fitting TRBD1. This CDR3 spans 16 amino acids. Germline loops: CDR1 SQVTM, CDR2 ANQGSEA. V shed 2 bases, J shed 2 bases, and the junction held 9 bases outside the gene matches. The CDR3 spells CSVEPGQGSLNYGYTF. CDR3 DNA: TGCAGCGTTGAACCGGGACAGGGAAGTTTGAACTATGGCTACACCTTC.

The CDR3 region is CASSDRQGAATEQYV. In DNA, the CDR3 is TGTGCCAGCAGTGATCGACAGGGGGCGGCCACCGAGCAGTACGTC. The chain has TRBV6-2 or TRBV6-3 and TRBJ2-7; 10 positions agree with TRBD1. The J segment lost 6 bases and the V segment lost 5 bases, leaving 10 bases of the junction unmatched. The length of the CDR3 is 15 residues. Germline CDR1 is MNHEY and CDR2 is SVGEGT.

The chain combines TRBV3-1 with TRBJ2-2; TRBD2 might be the D (7 bases). The CDR3 has 15 residues. Germline values: CDR1 LGHDT, CDR2 YNNKEL (reference sequence). Trimming pared 3 bases from V and 5 bases from J, leaving 13 bases between. The chain's CDR3 is CASSHSGGRTGELFF. CDR3 nucleotide sequence: TGTGCCAGCAGCCATTCGGGGGGCCGGACCGGGGAGCTGTTTTTT.

The CDR3, as DNA: TGTGCCAGCAGCTTACGGGCTAGCGGGATGGGCACAGATACGCAGTATTTT. As protein: CASSLRASGMGTDTQYF. The genes are TRBV7-9 and TRBJ2-3; 9 nucleotides line up with TRBD2. The V gene end was trimmed by 2 bases and the J gene end by 1 base; junction bases not matched to a gene: 7. The CDR3 consists of 17 residues. Germline assignment: CDR1 SEHNR and CDR2 FQNEAQ (reference sequence).

This chain connects TRBV24-1 to TRBJ2-2; 12 positions agree with TRBD1. The J segment lost 2 bases and the V segment lost 3 bases, leaving 21 bases of the junction unmatched. CDR1 is KGHDR, CDR2 SFDVKD, per germline. This CDR3 contains 23 residues. The CDR3 loop reads CATSDIKPGQGAKLSANTGELFF. DNA of the CDR3: TGTGCCACCAGTGATATTAAACCGGGACAGGGGGCAAAGCTGTCGGCCAACACCGGGGAGCTGTTTTTT.

The chain combines TRBV7-8 with TRBJ2-7; D uncertain. The CDR3 contains 15 residues. V was pared by 5 bases and J by 0 bases, with 14 bases between. The V gene's germline CDR1 is SGHVS and CDR2 FQNEAQ. The CDR3 here is CASSLRLPSSYEQYF. The CDR3 nucleotides are TGTGCCAGCAGCCTCCGCTTGCCAAGCTCCTACGAGCAGTACTTC.

The CDR3 DNA follows: TGTGCCAGTAGTATTAGCTGGCGGACTGAAGCTTTCTTT. This gives the protein CASSISWRTEAFF. The chain combines TRBV19 with TRBJ1-1; D is unresolved. The CDR3 is made up of 13 amino acids. V lost 3 bases to trimming and J lost 5 bases, with 10 bases between them. Germline V lookup: CDR1 LNHDA, CDR2 SQIVND (reference sequence).

This clonotype was observed a few times. The rearrangement links TRBV4-1 to TRBJ1-2; 9 nucleotides match TRBD1. The CDR3 has 14 residues. Unmatched junction bases numbered 2, after V lost 3 bases and J lost 3 bases. CDR1 and CDR2 from the germline V gene are MGHRA and YSYEKL. The CDR3 protein is CASSQGTGYYGYTF. CDR3 sequence (DNA): TGCGCCAGCAGCCAGGGGACAGGGTACTATGGCTACACCTTC.

J is TRBJ2-1 and V is TRBV24-1, with TRBD2 identical over 8 bases. From germline, CDR1 is KGHDR and CDR2 SFDVKD. With V trimmed by 7 bases and J by 2 bases, 6 bases remained unmatched. CDR3 length equals 15 residues. CDR3 coding DNA: TGTGCCACCAGCCTGAGCGGGAGCCCCTACAATGAGCAGTTCTTC. This sequence encodes CATSLSGSPYNEQFF.

The chain couples TRBV29-1 to TRBJ1-5, with 8 positions matching TRBD1. The trim removed 6 bases at V and 4 bases at J, leaving 8 bases unmatched. This CDR3 spans 14 amino acids. Germline V gives CDR1 SQVTM, CDR2 ANQGSEA. The DNA for the CDR3 is TGCAGCGTAGACAGGGGCCTAGGGAATCAGCCCCAGCATTTT. Its protein is CSVDRGLGNQPQHF. The variable domain in full, completed from reference TRBV29-1 and TRBJ1-5, reads SAVISQKPSRDICQRGTSLTIQCQVDSQVTMMFWYRQQPGQSLTLIATANQGSEATYESGFVIDKFPISRPNLTFSTLTVSNMSPEDSSIYLCSVDRGLGNQPQHFGDGTRLSIL.

This chain uses TRBV3-1 with TRBJ2-3, with D uncertain. Germline V gives CDR1 LGHDT, CDR2 YNNKEL (reference sequence). The CDR3 runs 13 residues. Trimming took 4 bases from V and 5 from J, leaving 10 bases between them. The CDR3 DNA is TGTGCCAGCAGCCCTCCGCCTGGAGATACGCAGTATTTT. Its translation: CASSPPPGDTQYF.

The V call is TRBV6-1, the J call TRBJ2-1; D tentatively fits TRBD1 or TRBD2 (5 bases each). The V gene lost 6 bases and the J gene lost 8 bases, with 20 bases spanning the gap. This CDR3 region has 15 residues. CDR1 and CDR2 (germline): MNHNS, SASEGT. The CDR3: CASRDFGASLDEQFF. The CDR3 nucleotides are TGTGCCAGCAGGGACTTCGGGGCTTCGCTCGATGAGCAGTTCTTC.

This chain uses TRBV20-1 with TRBJ2-7, with TRBD2 identical over 11 bases. Trimming at V came to 2 bases and at J to 9 bases, leaving 6 bases not matched to a gene. This CDR3 has 13 residues. In germline, CDR1 is DFQATT, CDR2 SNEGSKA (reference sequence). Here the CDR3 DNA reads TGCAGTGCTAGAAGGGCCGGACTAGCGGGGCAGTACTTC. Translating it yields CSARRAGLAGQYF.

This clonotype was counted ten times or more. V is TRBV7-2 and J is TRBJ2-1; tentative D call: TRBD2 (5 bases). V was trimmed by 1 base and J by 8 bases, leaving 9 bases between them. The CDR3 is 13 amino acids. From germline, CDR1 is SGHTA and CDR2 FQGNSA. Written as DNA, the CDR3 is TGTGCCAGCAGCTTAGATTCAGCGGATGAGCAGTTCTTC. This encodes CASSLDSADEQFF.

The sample holds a few counts of this clonotype. The chain links TRBV6-2 or TRBV6-3 to TRBJ2-3; tentatively, D is TRBD1 (5 bases). The CDR3 covers 14 residues. Looked up from germline, CDR1 is MNHEY and CDR2 is SVGEGT. Between the trimmed V and J ends, which lost 7 bases and 6 bases, there was a span of 17 bases. The CDR3 DNA follows: TGTGCCAGCACCGAAGCAGGGTCTCGGGATACGCAGTATTTT. It encodes CASTEAGSRDTQYF.

This clonotype was seen a few times. This chain uses TRBV5-6 with TRBJ1-2; D call uncertain. The V gene lost 2 bases and the J gene lost 3 bases, with 8 bases spanning the gap. Germline CDR1 SGHDT, CDR2 YYEEEE. This CDR3 has 13 amino acids. CDR3 in DNA: TGTGCCAGCAGCTTTGGGGAGGACTATGGCTACACCTTC. Translating gives CASSFGEDYGYTF.

The J gene is TRBJ2-7, the V gene TRBV24-1; D not certain. The CDR3 runs to 11 residues. CDR1 is KGHDR and CDR2 is SFDVKD in the germline V gene. V lost 1 base and J 5 bases, leaving 2 bases between the germline ends. The CDR3: CATSDLNEQYF. CDR3 nucleotides: TGTGCCACCAGTGATTTAAACGAGCAGTACTTC.

This chain joins TRBV7-1 and TRBJ1-1; the D gene is possibly TRBD1 (5 bases). TRBV7-1 has ORF status, its function being uncertain. The V and J ends lost 4 bases and 8 bases respectively, with 11 bases between them. This CDR3 is built from 12 residues. In DNA form, the CDR3 reads TGTGCCAGCAGCTATAAAGGGGAGGAAGCTTTCTTT. This translates into CASSYKGEEAFF.

This clonotype was picked up many times. The chain links TRBV7-8 to TRBJ2-7; 7 positions agree with TRBD2. Unmatched junction bases numbered 6, after V lost 0 bases and J lost 7 bases. CDR3 length: 14 residues. Germline-derived CDR1 and CDR2 are SGHVS and FQNEAQ. Written as DNA, the CDR3 is TGTGCCAGCAGCTTAGCCCCTTTGGGGGGGGAGCAGTACGTC. It codes for CASSLAPLGGEQYV.

The table lists this clonotype with a few counts. The chain employs TRBV7-9 and TRBJ2-7, with D perhaps TRBD1 or TRBD2 (5 bases each). There are 12 residues in the CDR3. The germline V gene has CDR1 SEHNR and CDR2 FQNEAQ (reference sequence). The germline V and J ends were trimmed by 2 bases and 6 bases, with 8 bases remaining between them. The CDR3 region is CASSLFGAEQYF. The DNA of the CDR3 is TGTGCCAGCAGCTTATTCGGGGCCGAGCAGTACTTC.

This clonotype was seen only a few times. The rearrangement uses TRBV7-8 and TRBJ1-3; D call uncertain. CDR1 and CDR2 from the germline V gene are SGHVS and FQNEAQ. Trimming shortened V by 5 bases and J by 3 bases, and 17 bases separated the two germline ends. The CDR3 loop spans 16 amino acids. This chain's CDR3 is CASSQWAFGDGNTIYF. CDR3 sequence (DNA): TGTGCCAGCAGCCAATGGGCATTCGGGGATGGAAACACCATATATTTT.

This clonotype was counted between two and nine times. The chain links TRBV7-2 to TRBJ2-2; tentative D call: TRBD2 (6 bases). The CDR3 covers 14 residues. Germline V gives CDR1 SGHTA, CDR2 FQGNSA. Trimming took off 5 bases at V and 5 bases at J, with 12 bases between the two ends. The CDR3 sequence: CASSQLLATGELFF. For the CDR3, the DNA is TGTGCCAGCAGCCAGCTACTAGCAACCGGGGAGCTGTTTTTT. Filled out from reference TRBV7-2 and TRBJ2-2, the complete variable domain reads GAGVSQSPSNKVTEKGKDVELRCDPISGHTALYWYRQSLGQGLEFLIYFQGNSAPDKSGLPSDRFSAERTGGSVSTLTIQRTQQEDSAVYLCASSQLLATGELFFGEGSRLTVL.

In this sample, this clonotype turned up a few times. This chain connects TRBV15 to TRBJ1-1; 9 nucleotides match TRBD1. CDR3 length: 15 amino acids. After removal of 2 bases from V and 3 bases from J, the junction contained 4 bases not matched to a gene. Germline CDR1 LNHNV, CDR2 YYDKDF (reference sequence). This CDR3 is CATSRQTGGYTEAFF. CDR3 in DNA: TGTGCCACCAGCAGACAGACAGGGGGGTACACTGAAGCTTTCTTT.

In its sample, this clonotype was seen many times. The CDR3 DNA is TGTGCCAGCAGCCCCCCGGGATGGGAAAAACTGTTTTTT. Translated: CASSPPGWEKLFF. The J gene is TRBJ1-4, the V gene TRBV7-2; D unresolved. Germline values: CDR1 SGHTA, CDR2 FQGNSA. Deletions cut 5 bases from V and 8 bases from J, with 12 bases between. The CDR3 is 13 amino acids. The whole variable domain, remainder taken from reference TRBV7-2 and TRBJ1-4, is GAGVSQSPSNKVTEKGKDVELRCDPISGHTALYWYRQSLGQGLEFLIYFQGNSAPDKSGLPSDRFSAERTGGSVSTLTIQRTQQEDSAVYLCASSPPGWEKLFFGSGTQLSVL.

The CDR3 DNA sequence: TGTGCCAGCAGCTTTGAAAATCCGTACTCCAGCTCCTACAATGAGCAGTTCTTC. This encodes CASSFENPYSSSYNEQFF. The gene calls are TRBV5-4 and TRBJ2-1; D uncertain. Trimming left V 2 bases short and J 0 bases short, with 18 bases between. CDR3 length: 18 amino acids. Germline CDR1 is SGHNT and CDR2 is YYREEE (reference sequence). Based on the CDR3 plus reference TRBV5-4 and TRBJ2-1, the full variable domain is ETGVTQSPTHLIKTRGQQVTLRCSSQSGHNTVSWYQQALGQGPQFIFQYYREEENGRGNFPPRFSGLQFPNYSSELNVNALELDDSALYLCASSFENPYSSSYNEQFFGPGTRLTVL.

The chain links TRBV2 to TRBJ2-7; possibly TRBD2 for D (5 bases). V lost 5 bases to trimming and J lost 4 bases, with 18 bases between them. The CDR3 length is 15 residues. Germline CDR1 is SNHLY and CDR2 is FYNNEI. The CDR3 DNA is TGTGCCAGCAGTCAGGACGGGGTCATACGGTACGAGCAGTACTTC. Its protein is CASSQDGVIRYEQYF.

This clonotype was picked up a small number of times. The chain recombines TRBV28 with TRBJ1-6; 9 nucleotides match TRBD1. Germline V gene sequence: CDR1 MDHEN, CDR2 SYDVKM. The CDR3 runs to 14 residues. J lost 10 bases, V lost 5 bases, and 6 bases had no gene match. CDR3 protein: CASSVQGAGSPLHF. The CDR3 nucleotides are TGTGCCAGCAGTGTACAGGGGGCGGGATCACCCCTCCACTTT. The full variable domain, rest sourced from reference TRBV28 and TRBJ1-6, is DVKVTQSSRYLVKRTGEKVFLECVQDMDHENMFWYRQDPGLGLRLIYFSYDVKMKEKGDIPEGYSVSREKKERFSLILESASTNQTSMYLCASSVQGAGSPLHFGNGTRLTVT.

The rearrangement links TRBV5-1 to TRBJ1-4; 7 nucleotides match TRBD1. From germline, CDR1 is SGHRS and CDR2 YFSETQ. This CDR3 is 15 amino acids long. V was pared by 6 bases and J by 5 bases, with 10 bases of the junction left unmatched. CDR3 residues: CASTLGGGRNEKLFF. The CDR3 DNA reads as TGCGCCAGCACCCTTGGAGGGGGCAGAAATGAAAAACTGTTTTTT.